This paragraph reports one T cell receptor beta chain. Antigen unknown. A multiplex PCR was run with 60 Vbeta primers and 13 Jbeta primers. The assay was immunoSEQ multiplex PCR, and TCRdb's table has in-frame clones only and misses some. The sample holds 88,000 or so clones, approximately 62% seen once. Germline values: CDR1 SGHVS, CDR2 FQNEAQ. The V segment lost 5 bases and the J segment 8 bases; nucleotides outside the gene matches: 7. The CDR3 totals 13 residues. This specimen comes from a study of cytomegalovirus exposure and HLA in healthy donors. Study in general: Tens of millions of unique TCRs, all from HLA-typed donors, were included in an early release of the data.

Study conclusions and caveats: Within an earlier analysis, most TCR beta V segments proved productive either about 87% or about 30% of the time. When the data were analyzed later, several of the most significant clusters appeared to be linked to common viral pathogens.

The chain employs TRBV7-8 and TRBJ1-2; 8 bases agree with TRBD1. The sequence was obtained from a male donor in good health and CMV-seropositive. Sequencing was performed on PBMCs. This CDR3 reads CASSPRTGRGYTF. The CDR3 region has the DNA TGTGCCAGCAGCCCCCGGACAGGGCGCGGCTACACCTTC.